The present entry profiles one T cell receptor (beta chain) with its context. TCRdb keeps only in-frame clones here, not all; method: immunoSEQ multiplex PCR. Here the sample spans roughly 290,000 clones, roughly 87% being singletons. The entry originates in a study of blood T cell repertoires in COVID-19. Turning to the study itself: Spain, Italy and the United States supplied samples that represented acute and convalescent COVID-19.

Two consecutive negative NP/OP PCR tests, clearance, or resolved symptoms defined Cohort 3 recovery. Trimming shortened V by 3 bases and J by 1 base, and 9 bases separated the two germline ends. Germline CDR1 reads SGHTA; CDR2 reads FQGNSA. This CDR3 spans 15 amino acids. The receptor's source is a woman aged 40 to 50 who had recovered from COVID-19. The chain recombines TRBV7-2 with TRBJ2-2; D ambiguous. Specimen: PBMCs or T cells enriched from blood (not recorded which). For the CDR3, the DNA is TGTGCCAGCAGCTTCGACACACGGAACACCGGGGAGCTGTTTTTT. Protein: CASSFDTRNTGELFF. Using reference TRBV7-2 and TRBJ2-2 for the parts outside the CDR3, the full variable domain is GAGVSQSPSNKVTEKGKDVELRCDPISGHTALYWYRQSLGQGLEFLIYFQGNSAPDKSGLPSDRFSAERTGGSVSTLTIQRTQQEDSAVYLCASSFDTRNTGELFFGEGSRLTVL.